The next 28 T cell receptor beta chains were all read from a single sample in a study of early T cells in non-severe SARS-CoV-2 infection. TCRdb itself ran the 5' RACE reads through MiXCR, one entry per CDR3 protein. The sample includes roughly 40,000 distinct CDR3 sequences, nearly 7.5% of them seen just once. The sample taken for sequencing was whole blood. These receptors were taken from an adult who was a healthcare worker with PCR-confirmed SARS-CoV-2 infection or an uninfected control (not recorded which).

The chain employs TRBV12-3 or TRBV12-4 and TRBJ2-3; D ambiguous. The V end was cut by 3 bases, the J end by 1 base, with 14 bases between. The CDR3 covers 16 residues. The CDR3 nucleotides read TGTGCCAGCAGTTTTGTCAGCGTCAGTCGCACAGATACGCAGTATTTT. Translation gives CASSFVSVSRTDTQYF.

J is TRBJ2-3 and V is TRBV28; D possibly corresponds to TRBD2 (5 bases). Germline V lookup: CDR1 MDHEN, CDR2 SYDVKM. The germline V and J ends were trimmed by 3 bases and 8 bases, with 12 bases remaining between them. This CDR3 has 13 residues. In DNA, the CDR3 is TGTGCCAGCAGTTTGAGCCGGGGAACTACGCAGTATTTT. Amino acid sequence: CASSLSRGTTQYF. Full variable domain (outside the CDR3, taken from reference TRBV28 and TRBJ2-3): DVKVTQSSRYLVKRTGEKVFLECVQDMDHENMFWYRQDPGLGLRLIYFSYDVKMKEKGDIPEGYSVSREKKERFSLILESASTNQTSMYLCASSLSRGTTQYFGPGTRLTVL.

To note about this clonotype: This may be a read error, as it is one base from a much larger clone. The chain employs TRBV6-2 or TRBV6-3 and TRBJ2-1, with TRBD1 matching 9 bases. Germline CDR1 and CDR2: MNHEY and SVGEGT. CDR3 length: 16 amino acids. The CDR3 region has the DNA TGTGCCAGCAGTACCTCACCGGGACAGGGCGGCCATGAGCAGGTCTTC. Translating gives CASSTSPGQGGHEQVF.

This clonotype was observed a handful of times. CDR3 sequence: CASSPPGGLTDTQYF. For the CDR3, the DNA is TGTGCCAGCAGCCCTCCGGGGGGTCTCACAGATACGCAGTATTTT. V and J are TRBV5-4 and TRBJ2-3, with 7 bases fitting TRBD2. The CDR3 has 15 residues. J was trimmed by 2 bases and V by 4 bases; bases with no gene match: 7. Germline CDR1 and CDR2: SGHNT and YYREEE (reference sequence).

This clonotype was detected many times. CDR3 coding DNA: TGTGCCAGCAGCTTACGACTAGCGGGGGGTCTAGATACGCAGTATTTT. Protein: CASSLRLAGGLDTQYF. The chain links TRBV7-9 to TRBJ2-3, with 13 bases matching TRBD2. The CDR3 totals 16 residues. CDR1 and CDR2 (germline): SEHNR, FQNEAQ (reference sequence). Trimming at V came to 2 bases and at J to 5 bases, leaving 4 bases not matched to a gene.

This clonotype came up a few times. The genes are TRBV6-2 or TRBV6-3 and TRBJ1-5, with D uncertain. This CDR3 region has 13 residues. CDR1 is MNHEY and CDR2 is SVGEGT in the germline V gene. Trimming shortened V by 1 base and J by 5 bases, and 6 bases separated the two germline ends. CDR3 sequence: CASSYYGDQPQHF. The DNA of the CDR3 is TGTGCCAGCAGTTACTACGGGGATCAGCCCCAGCATTTT.

This clonotype was seen at least ten times. The rearrangement links TRBV19 to TRBJ1-5; D may be TRBD1 (6 bases). Trimming stripped 3 bases from V and 12 bases from J, with 12 bases between. Per the germline V gene, CDR1 is LNHDA and CDR2 is SQIVND (reference sequence). The CDR3 length is 12 residues. CDR3 in amino acids: CASSILGQIQHF. DNA for the CDR3: TGTGCCAGTAGTATCTTAGGACAGATCCAGCATTTT.

This clonotype appeared a few times. V gene TRBV13 combines with J gene TRBJ2-3; 9 bases are shared with TRBD2. The CDR3 is 21 amino acids. The V gene's germline CDR1 is PRHDT and CDR2 FYEKMQ (reference sequence). The V and J ends lost 3 bases and 0 bases, in that order; junction bases with no gene match: 19. The CDR3 sequence is CASSLGSDSGGSQPSTDTQYF. The DNA of the CDR3 is TGTGCCAGCAGCTTGGGATCGGATAGCGGGGGATCACAGCCGAGCACAGATACGCAGTATTTT.

This clonotype was found a few times. The gene calls are TRBV11-3 and TRBJ1-1; 9 nucleotides align to TRBD1. Trimming at V came to 3 bases and at J to 3 bases, leaving 5 bases not matched to a gene. The germline V gene has CDR1 SGHNT and CDR2 YENEEA. The CDR3 runs to 15 residues. DNA for the CDR3: TGTGCCAGCAGCTTGAGGGGGGACAGGGACACTGAAGCTTTCTTT. This codes for CASSLRGDRDTEAFF.

There are many counts of this clonotype. This chain links TRBV12-3 or TRBV12-4 with TRBJ1-1, with D unclear. The CDR3 is 11 residues long. The V end lost 6 bases, the J end lost 3 bases, and 5 bases lay between the germline ends. This CDR3 reads CASSPYTEAFF. DNA for the CDR3: TGTGCCAGCAGCCCTTACACTGAAGCTTTCTTT.

Ten or more counts support this clonotype. V gene TRBV27 combines with J gene TRBJ2-2; D not certain. In germline, CDR1 is MNHEY, CDR2 SMNVEV (reference sequence). Deletions cut 3 bases from V and 4 bases from J, with 12 bases between. The CDR3 contains 15 residues. CDR3 in DNA: TGTGCCAGCAGTTTTAGGCGGCTAACCACCGGGGAGCTGTTTTTT. As protein: CASSFRRLTTGELFF.

The chain combines TRBV5-1 with TRBJ2-7; 7 bases align to TRBD1. CDR3 length: 12 amino acids. With V trimmed by 3 bases and J by 4 bases, 1 base remained unmatched. Germline CDR1 is SGHRS and CDR2 is YFSETQ. The CDR3 region is CASSWDRYEQYF. The CDR3 nucleotides are TGCGCCAGCAGCTGGGACAGATACGAGCAGTACTTC.

The table lists this clonotype with many counts. The CDR3 region has the DNA TGTGCCAGCAGCTTGGGACAGGGAACTAACTATGGCTACACCTTC. Its translation is CASSLGQGTNYGYTF. This chain uses TRBV7-2 with TRBJ1-2; 9 positions match TRBD1. Trimming cost V 3 bases and J 0 bases; bases outside gene matches: 2. Germline CDR1 is SGHTA and CDR2 is FQGNSA. The CDR3 consists of 15 residues.

This clonotype was counted at least ten times. The DNA for the CDR3 is TGTGCCAGCAGTCGTCCGGGGGGAACCGGCTATGGCTACACCTTC. It translates to CASSRPGGTGYGYTF. The rearrangement joins TRBV12-3 or TRBV12-4 to TRBJ1-2; possibly TRBD1 for D (5 bases). V was shortened by 5 bases and J by 4 bases, with 17 bases between the two germline ends. This CDR3 contains 15 residues.

This clonotype is deemed medium-sized. The chain recombines TRBV19 with TRBJ2-1, with no clear D. The CDR3 runs to 11 residues. V was shortened by 9 bases and J by 0 bases, with 3 bases between the two germline ends. The germline V gene encodes CDR1 LNHDA and CDR2 SQIVND (reference sequence). CDR3 amino acids: CASSSYNEQFF. CDR3 DNA: TGTGCCAGCAGCTCCTACAATGAGCAGTTCTTC.

This clonotype has a handful of counts. This rearrangement joins TRBV18 to TRBJ1-4; D is unclear. This CDR3 contains 14 residues. CDR1 is KGHSH and CDR2 is LQKENI in the germline V gene. V lost 2 bases, J lost 8 bases, and 12 bases lay in between. DNA of the CDR3: TGTGCCAGCTCACCAAGGCAGGAGGGAGAAAAACTGTTTTTT. Encoded protein: CASSPRQEGEKLFF. Combining the CDR3 with reference TRBV18 and TRBJ1-4 gives the whole variable domain NAGVMQNPRHLVRRRGQEARLRCSPMKGHSHVYWYRQLPEEGLKFMVYLQKENIIDESGMPKERFSAEFPKEGPSILRIQQVVRGDSAAYFCASSPRQEGEKLFFGSGTQLSVL.

This clonotype was found many times. The V gene is TRBV20-1, the J gene TRBJ2-1, with 14 bases aligning to TRBD2. CDR1 and CDR2 (germline): DFQATT, SNEGSKA (reference sequence). V was pared by 6 bases and J by 7 bases, with 5 bases of the junction left unmatched. The CDR3 extends over 14 amino acids. DNA of the CDR3: TGCAGTGCAATGACTAGCGGGGGGGGAAATGAGCAGTTCTTC. Protein: CSAMTSGGGNEQFF.

This sequence joins TRBV11-2 and TRBJ1-3, with a weak D call TRBD1 (5 bases). The CDR3 spans 15 residues. Looked up from germline, CDR1 is SGHAT and CDR2 is FQNNGV. V was cut by 3 bases and J by 5 bases, with 14 bases left in between. The CDR3, as DNA: TGTGCCAGCAGCTTTACCGGGACGTTAAGAAACACCATATATTTT. This translates into CASSFTGTLRNTIYF.

The chain couples TRBV7-2 to TRBJ2-5; perhaps TRBD1 as D (5 bases). Trimming stripped 4 bases from V and 5 bases from J, with 11 bases between. The CDR3 totals 13 residues. Germline CDR1 and CDR2: SGHTA and FQGNSA. DNA for the CDR3: TGTGCCAGCAGCTCAGGGATGGCCGAGACCCAGTACTTC. Translated, it gives CASSSGMAETQYF.

This clonotype was seen many times. Here the CDR3 DNA reads TGTGCCAGCTCACCTACGGGTCAGCCCCAGCATTTT. This translates into CASSPTGQPQHF. The rearrangement uses TRBV18 and TRBJ1-5; D is unclear. This CDR3 is 12 amino acids long. V was shortened by 3 bases and J by 6 bases, with 6 bases between the two germline ends. CDR1 is KGHSH, CDR2 LQKENI, per germline.

This clonotype has at least ten counts. The V gene is TRBV6-5, the J gene TRBJ1-1; D not resolved. The length of the CDR3 is 14 residues. CDR1 and CDR2 from the germline V gene are MNHEY and SVGAGI. Trimming cost V 0 bases and J 6 bases, with 11 bases left between them. The CDR3 DNA reads TGTGCCAGCAGTTACTCGGAACGATGGGCTGAAGCTTTCTTT. It yields the protein CASSYSERWAEAFF.

This clonotype appeared a few times. This sequence joins TRBV20-1 and TRBJ1-4, with 8 bases identical to TRBD1. With 6 bases clipped from V and 7 bases from J, the junction kept 7 bases outside the gene matches. Per the germline V gene, CDR1 is DFQATT and CDR2 is SNEGSKA (reference sequence). There are 13 residues in the CDR3. The CDR3 protein is CSAYDRGGEKLFF. The CDR3, as DNA: TGCAGTGCGTACGACAGGGGCGGTGAAAAACTGTTTTTT.

V gene TRBV27 combines with J gene TRBJ2-2; D may be TRBD1 (5 bases). This CDR3 has 13 amino acids. V was cut by 5 bases and J by 5 bases, with 9 bases left in between. From germline, CDR1 is MNHEY and CDR2 SMNVEV (reference sequence). The CDR3 protein is CASSLDRTGELFF. The CDR3 coding sequence is TGTGCCAGCAGTCTCGACAGAACCGGGGAGCTGTTTTTT.

This clonotype has a handful of counts. The genes are TRBV5-4 and TRBJ2-5; 9 nucleotides line up with TRBD2. V dropped 1 base and J dropped 2; count of bases not matched to a gene: 6. The germline gives CDR1 SGHNT, CDR2 YYREEE (reference sequence). CDR3 length: 16 amino acids. The CDR3 reads CASSLSLAGIQETQYF. CDR3 coding DNA: TGTGCCAGCAGCTTGAGCCTAGCGGGGATACAAGAGACCCAGTACTTC.

The chain couples TRBV6-4 to TRBJ2-7; tentatively, D is TRBD2 (6 bases). V was shortened by 2 bases and J by 6 bases, with 17 bases between the two germline ends. Germline lookup yields CDR1 MRHNA and CDR2 SNTAGT. The CDR3 has 15 residues. The CDR3 reads CASSDQKAGLSEQYF. The CDR3 DNA reads as TGTGCCAGCAGTGACCAAAAGGCGGGGTTGAGCGAGCAGTACTTC.

Only a few counts were recorded for this clonotype. The rearrangement uses TRBV27 and TRBJ2-1; 9 positions match TRBD1. The CDR3 contains 17 residues. The trim removed 5 bases at V and 4 bases at J, leaving 12 bases unmatched. Germline assignment: CDR1 MNHEY and CDR2 SMNVEV (reference sequence). DNA for the CDR3: TGTGCCAGCAGTCTCAAGCCTCCCGGGACAGGGTACAATGAGCAGTTCTTC. Translation gives CASSLKPPGTGYNEQFF.

This chain joins TRBV5-6 and TRBJ2-1; 10 bases map to TRBD1. V dropped 4 bases and J dropped 12; count of bases not matched to a gene: 1. Per germline, CDR1 SGHDT and CDR2 YYEEEE. CDR3 length: 11 residues. CDR3 residues: CASSRDRGQFF. The CDR3 DNA follows: TGTGCCAGCAGCCGGGACAGGGGGCAGTTCTTC.

The table lists this clonotype with a few counts. This chain uses TRBV12-3 or TRBV12-4 with TRBJ2-1, with D unresolved. The V end lost 3 bases, the J end lost 3 bases, and 21 bases lay between the germline ends. The CDR3 runs 18 residues. The CDR3 DNA reads as TGTGCCAGCAGTTTTTTTATCGGTCGGTTAGTCAACTACAATGAGCAGTTCTTC. Its translation is CASSFFIGRLVNYNEQFF.